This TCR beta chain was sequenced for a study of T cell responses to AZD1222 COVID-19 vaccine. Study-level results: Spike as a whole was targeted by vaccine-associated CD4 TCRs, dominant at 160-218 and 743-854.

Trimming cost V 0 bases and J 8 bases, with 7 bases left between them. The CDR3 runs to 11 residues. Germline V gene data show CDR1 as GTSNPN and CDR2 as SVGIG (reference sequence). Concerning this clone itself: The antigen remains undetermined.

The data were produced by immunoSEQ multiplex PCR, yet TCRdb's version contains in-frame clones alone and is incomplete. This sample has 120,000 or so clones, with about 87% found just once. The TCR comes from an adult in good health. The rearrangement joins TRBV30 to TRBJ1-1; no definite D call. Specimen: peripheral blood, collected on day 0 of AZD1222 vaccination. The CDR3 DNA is TGTGCCTGGAGTGTCTATGTAGAAGCTTTCTTT. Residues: CAWSVYVEAFF.